This T cell receptor beta chain appears in the sequencing data of a study of cytomegalovirus exposure and HLA in healthy donors. Study overall: Among the roughly 370 genotyped donors, just over 80% were placed in the Caucasian-associated ancestry cluster.

Broader study findings: An analysis that was carried out later associated some 17,000 TCR beta sequences with HLA alleles at 0.05 false discovery rate. When a later analysis compared HLA-associated TCR beta chains with equally common others, the HLA-associated chains turned out to be more clonally expanded and to have lower generation probabilities. Common viral pathogens seemed, in a later analysis, to connect with several of the most significant clusters.

With regard to this clone: What it binds is unknown.

From germline, CDR1 is ENHRY and CDR2 SYGVKD. V lost 6 bases and J lost 3, with 9 bases in between. The CDR3 is 12 residues long. A multiplex PCR was run with 60 Vbeta primers and 13 Jbeta primers. Clones were read by immunoSEQ multiplex PCR, and TCRdb kept only the in-frame ones, dropping some. Here the sample spans approximately 120,000 clones, 75% to 80% being singletons. The source of this sequence is a man in his forties in good health and CMV-seronegative. Sequences were obtained from PBMCs. The chain has TRBV10-3 and TRBJ2-7; D gene uncertain. The CDR3 coding sequence is TGTGCCATCAGCGAACACGTCTACGAGCAGTACTTC. Protein: CAISEHVYEQYF.